This entry concerns a single T cell receptor beta chain. CDR1 MNHNS and CDR2 SASEGT come from the germline V gene. Trimming removed 2 bases at V and 4 bases at J, with 5 bases between. The CDR3 extends over 13 amino acids. The authors' processing: Estimated nucleated cell counts came from reference gene primer amplification. The repertoire was sequenced with immunoSEQ multiplex PCR; TCRdb's copy has only in-frame clones and lacks some. Clone size and V and J calls were adopted from that table, with D and trimming inferred from the DNA. The repertoire holds around 180,000 clones, with approximately 88% as singletons. This sample stems from a study of blood T cell repertoires in COVID-19. Study context: Acute and convalescent COVID-19 specimens originated in the United States, Italy and Spain. T cells, B-cell-depleted T cells, or PBMCs provided the cDNA or gDNA that served as material.

The origin of this receptor is a woman aged 30 to 39 with acute or convalescent COVID-19. The source material was peripheral blood. The chain is built from TRBV6-1 and TRBJ2-2; perhaps TRBD2 as D (5 bases). DNA for the CDR3: TGTGCCAGCAGTGAAAGCGGCACCGGGGAGCTGTTTTTT. This gives the protein CASSESGTGELFF.